This TCR beta chain derives from a study of CD8 T cells in Susac syndrome. About 0.5 to 1 ug RNA was reverse transcribed with random hexamers. TCRdb independently ran MiXCR on the immunoSEQ multiplex PCR reads; one entry per CDR3 protein. The sample yields some 120,000 distinct CDR3 sequences, around 94% seen once. V lost 4 bases to trimming and J lost 0 bases, with 10 bases between them. CDR1 is SGHRS and CDR2 is YFSETQ in the germline V gene. This CDR3 contains 15 residues. This TCR derives from a human donor with multiple sclerosis. This chain uses TRBV5-1 with TRBJ2-2; no clear D. Sequenced material: CD4+ T cells from PBMCs. CDR3 amino acids: CASSLNDPNTGELFF. CDR3 DNA sequence: TGCGCCAGCAGCCTGAATGATCCGAACACCGGGGAGCTGTTTTTT.